This TCR beta chain is from a study of vaccination effects on CD4 cells after COVID-19. Turning to the study itself: Before any sequencing was done, the ViraFEST assay used viral peptide pools to expand antigen-specific CD4+ T cells.

On this clone: Its specificity is unknown.

V dropped 5 bases and J dropped 3; count of bases not matched to a gene: 9. This CDR3 region has 15 residues. Subsequent to a culture period of less than twelve days, CD4+ T cells were isolated. Two-dose BNT162b2 or mRNA-1273 vaccination was given to participants. Profiled with immunoSEQ multiplex PCR; TCRdb holds only in-frame clones, not every one. The sample has around 66,000 clones; 70% to 85% are singletons. Specimen: CD4+ T cells from PBMCs cultured without peptide, collected after COVID-19 vaccination. The V and J genes are TRBV23-1 and TRBJ2-7; 8 bases map to TRBD1. TRBV23-1 is marked as an open reading frame, function uncertain. The clonotype originates from a human donor who received a COVID-19 vaccine. CDR3 in DNA: TGCGCCAGCAGTACGGACAGGGTGAGAAACTACGAGCAGTACGTC. Amino acids: CASSTDRVRNYEQYV.